This T cell receptor beta chain was sequenced during a study of T cells in Graves' hyperthyroidism and ophthalmopathy (dated by TCRdb to about 2019). With regard to the full study: Peripheral blood was sampled at the time of initial diagnosis, prior to any treatment. A discovery cohort of around 98 patients, 43 with Graves' ophthalmopathy and about 60 with stable Graves' hyperthyroidism, was used to find distinguishing TCR V-J signatures. Whether ophthalmopathy could be predicted prospectively was tested in an independent validation cohort made up of about 20 hyperthyroidism patients plus 17 patients who later progressed to ophthalmopathy. The roughly 100 discovery patients were randomly split 7:3 into training and test sets. The study also compared thyroid tissue and blood T-cell repertoires from about six Graves' hyperthyroidism patients. Following sampling, methimazole starting at 30 mg daily was given to hyperthyroidism patients, and high-dose intravenous methylprednisolone was given to ophthalmopathy patients. The paper describes TCR Vbeta CDR3 sequencing of some 130 peripheral blood samples, made up of 40 to 45 ophthalmopathy patients, around 73 hyperthyroidism patients and 17 progressor patients. Results the study describes overall, beyond this receptor: Most expanded thyroid clonotypes (frequency above 0.001) were also detected in blood, a finding suggesting that blood repertoires may reflect thyroid immune responses. During validation, the model predicted progression to ophthalmopathy a median of roughly six months ahead of onset, with 70.59% sensitivity and 72% to 80% specificity. Sample size was not statistically predetermined, and investigators were not blinded to group allocation. A 13 V-J signature model separated ophthalmopathy from stable hyperthyroidism, with 87.88% sensitivity and 81.08% specificity in cross-validation and 80%/75% in testing.

The TCR beta CDR3 regions were amplified from the RNA transcripts. The TCR CDR3 was subjected to a first round of RT-PCR using the HTBI primer set and the Qiagen OneStep RT-PCR kit. Libraries were constructed in a second round of multiplex PCR, after which size selection and purification were carried out. The libraries were sequenced on an Illumina HiSeq2000 using paired-end 100 bp reads. The authors processed their data as follows. SOAPnuke was used to process the raw data, throwing out any read that contained adapters or uncalled bases, had a mean Phred below 15, or lacked an exact constant-primer or identifier match. COPE v1.2.5 was used to merge high-quality paired reads, and clonotypes were defined as unique nucleotide sequences. MiTCR v1.1 was used to align clonotypes to the IMGT TRBV, TRBD and TRBJ reference segments. Analysis was restricted to V-J combinations with a frequency above 0.0001, which covered roughly 99% of repertoires. A TCS score was defined as the ratio between F50 (clonal expansion) and ExV (chaos), using BLOSUM62-based TCRdist between CDR3 peptides within each V-J. Welch's t-statistics and random forest reduced around 510 V-J features to roughly 13, which were used in a naive Bayes classifier (R e1071). Starting from the raw public reads, TCRdb applied fastp trimming at Q25, assembled clones with MiXCR and retained in-frame beta chains. Here each entry gathers all rows of one CDR3 protein and keeps the most common genes and DNA. TCRdb's processing, not the study's, gives the V and J calls here. This sample is represented by 200,000 to 250,000 distinct CDR3 sequences; about a sixth of them were singletons. The ten largest clonotypes hold about 48% of the sample.

This clonotype was picked up many times. Its target antigen remains unknown. The input lacks base qualities; no much larger clone sits a single base away. V gives up 1 base and J gives up 8 bases, and the segment between their germline ends measures 14 bases. CDR1 and CDR2 (SGHTA, FQGNSA) derive from the germline V gene. Measured from the cysteine to the phenylalanine, the CDR3 is 15 residues long. Only CDR3 DNA is held: 45 bases, read in frame from base 1. Stable Graves' hyperthyroidism was defined as no progression to ophthalmopathy during 18 months of follow-up. Hyperthyroidism patients were aged 18 to 65 years and newly diagnosed, with disease duration of less than 2 months. Patients with uncontrolled infections, other autoimmune diseases, pregnancy or lactation were excluded. Diagnoses were established on the basis of clinical symptoms, serum thyroxine and TRAb, thyroid ultrasound, and orbital computed tomography. PBMCs were isolated from 10 ml of fresh peripheral blood by Ficoll-Paque density gradient centrifugation. Total RNA was extracted using Trizol reagent, and RNA quality was assessed on an Agilent 2100 Bioanalyzer.

Sequencing was done on a sample of blood. The clonotype was recovered from a man aged 35 to 55 with Graves' hyperthyroidism. The V and J segments used are TRBV7-2 and TRBJ1-4; the D gene is perhaps TRBD1, on 6 matching bases. The encoded CDR3 is CASSLGTARGEKLFF. The base sequence is TGTGCCAGCAGCTTAGGGACAGCCAGGGGCGAAAAACTGTTTTTT.